This T cell receptor beta chain is drawn from a study of T cell repertoires in cytomegalovirus infection. Study in general: Public TCR beta signatures indicated both CMV infection and matching HLA type.

TCRdb re-derived calls from the reads in MiXCR, one entry per CDR3 protein. Among about 180,000 distinct CDR3 sequences listed, roughly 17% were seen once. The sequencing input was CD8+ T cells from PBMCs. The receptor was isolated from a human donor in good health (CMV status not recorded). Some clones in this sample may be carry-over from other donors' samples.

CDR3 sequence reads: CASSPGQGGAKNIQYF. The CDR3 nucleotides read TGTGCCAGCAGCCCCGGACAGGGAGGGGCCAAAAACATTCAGTACTTC. The chain recombines TRBV28 with TRBJ2-4, with TRBD1 as a possible D gene (8 bases). The germline V and J ends were trimmed by 6 bases and 1 base, with 16 bases remaining between them. This CDR3 comprises 16 residues. Germline CDR1 is MDHEN and CDR2 is SYDVKM.